Here is one TCR beta chain with its context. The CDR3 sequence is 16 residues long. The V gene lost 1 base and the J gene lost 2 bases, with 12 bases spanning the gap. Germline CDR1 LNHNV, CDR2 YYDKDF (reference sequence). This sample is part of a study of blood T cell repertoires in COVID-19. As for the study in general: The United States, Italy and Spain were the sources of the acute and convalescent COVID-19 samples. T cells, B-cell-depleted T cells, or PBMCs provided the cDNA or gDNA that served as material.

As processed by the authors: By means of reference gene primer amplification, nucleated cell counts were estimated. Profiled with immunoSEQ multiplex PCR; TCRdb holds only in-frame clones, not every one. D and trimming come from the DNA, and the V and J calls and clone size come from that table. The sample shows 200,000 to 250,000 clones, 82% of them seen only once. What was sequenced was peripheral blood. The genes are TRBV15 and TRBJ2-1; tentatively, D is TRBD2 (6 bases). This TCR was sampled from a young woman with acute or convalescent COVID-19. The CDR3 sequence: CATSRGRELAYNEQFF. CDR3 DNA sequence: TGTGCCACCAGCAGAGGTCGGGAGTTGGCCTACAATGAGCAGTTCTTC.